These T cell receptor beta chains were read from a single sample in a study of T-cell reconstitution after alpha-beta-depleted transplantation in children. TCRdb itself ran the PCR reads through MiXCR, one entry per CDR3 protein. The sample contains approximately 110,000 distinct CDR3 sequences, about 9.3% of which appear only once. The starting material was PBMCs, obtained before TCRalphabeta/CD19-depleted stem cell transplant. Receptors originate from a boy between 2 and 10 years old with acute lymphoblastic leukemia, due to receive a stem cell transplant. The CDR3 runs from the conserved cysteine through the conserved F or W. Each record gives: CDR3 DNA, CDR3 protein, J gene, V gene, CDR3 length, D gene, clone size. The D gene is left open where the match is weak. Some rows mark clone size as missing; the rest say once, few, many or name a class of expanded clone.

TGTGCCAGCACTCCCGCGGGGTTTACCTACGAGCAGTACTTC	CASTPAGFTYEQYF	TRBJ2-7	TRBV6-1	14	.	.
TGCAGTGCCCCATCGTCCCCAGCTAGCACAGATACGCAGTATTTT	CSAPSSPASTDTQYF	TRBJ2-3	TRBV20-1	15	.	few
TGTGCCTCTTGGGGGGGGGAGCTGTTTTTT	CASWGGELFF	TRBJ2-2	TRBV6-5	10	.	many
TGCAGTGCTACTCGGGACGCAATAAACTATGGCTACACCTTC	CSATRDAINYGYTF	TRBJ1-2	TRBV20-1	14	.	many
TGTGCAAGCCGGGGATCCCCCAATGAGCAGTTCTTC	CASRGSPNEQFF	TRBJ2-1	TRBV6-5	12	.	few
TGCAGCGTTGCGTCGGCGGCTTCCACCGGGGAGCTGTTTTTT	CSVASAASTGELFF	TRBJ2-2	TRBV29-1	14	.	.
TGTGCCAGCGGCGGGACTAGCGGGACATTTGAGCAGTTCTTC	CASGGTSGTFEQFF	TRBJ2-1	TRBV6-1	14	TRBD2	.
TGTGCCAGCAGTTTATTTGGCGGGAGGGCCACCGGGGAGCTGTTTTTT	CASSLFGGRATGELFF	TRBJ2-2	TRBV12-3/TRBV12-4	16	TRBD2	.
TGTGCCACCAGCAGAGTTGGTAGCGGGACATTTGGCGGGGAGCTGTTTTTT	CATSRVGSGTFGGELFF	TRBJ2-2	TRBV15	17	TRBD2	many
TGCGCCAGCAGCTTGGAGGCGGGAGTTATAGATACGCAGTATTTT	CASSLEAGVIDTQYF	TRBJ2-3	TRBV5-1	15	TRBD2	many
TGTGCCAGCAGCTTAGCCGGGACTAGCGGGCAGTATTTT	CASSLAGTSGQYF	TRBJ2-3	TRBV7-2	13	TRBD2	many
TGCAGCGTCCGGACAGGAGAGAACACTGAAGCTTTCTTT	CSVRTGENTEAFF	TRBJ1-1	TRBV29-1	13	TRBD1	.
TGCGCCAGCAGCTTTTTAGCGGACCGCACAGATACGCAGTATTTT	CASSFLADRTDTQYF	TRBJ2-3	TRBV5-1	15	.	many